A selection of T cell receptor beta chains follows, all from one sample in a study of shared clonotypes between healthy human individuals. The assay was immunoSEQ multiplex PCR, and TCRdb's table has in-frame clones only and misses some. This sample yields roughly 510,000 clones, of which roughly 79% are seen a single time; about 12% belongs to the top ten. What was sequenced was PBMCs. The receptors here all came from a woman aged 40 to 50 in good health. Some clones in this sample may be carry-over from other donors' samples. The CDR3 runs from the conserved cysteine through the conserved F or W. Fields, in order: clone size, V gene, J gene, D gene, CDR3 DNA, CDR3 protein. The D gene is left open where the match is weak. Clone sizes are given selectively: once, few, many, or a class where the clone is expanded.

abundance: NA
v_gene: TRBV7-6
j_gene: TRBJ2-1
d_gene: NA
CDR3nt: TGTGCCAGCAGCCCCGTCAGGGGCGGGAATGGTGAGCAGTTCTTC
CDR3aa: CASSPVRGGNGEQFF

abundance: NA
v_gene: TRBV19
j_gene: TRBJ2-7
d_gene: TRBD2
CDR3nt: TGTGCCAGTAGTATAGACCGTAGCGGGAGCTCCTACGAGCAGTACTTC
CDR3aa: CASSIDRSGSSYEQYF

abundance: NA
v_gene: TRBV5-4
j_gene: TRBJ2-6
d_gene: NA
CDR3nt: TGTGCCAGCAGCCAAGATCTAGGGAGCGGGGCCAACGTCCTGACTTTC
CDR3aa: CASSQDLGSGANVLTF

abundance: NA
v_gene: TRBV18
j_gene: TRBJ2-2
d_gene: NA
CDR3nt: TGTGCCAGCTCACCCAAGACGGGTCCCGGGGAGCTGTTTTTT
CDR3aa: CASSPKTGPGELFF

abundance: NA
v_gene: TRBV30
j_gene: TRBJ1-6
d_gene: NA
CDR3nt: TGTGCCTGGAGTTTGGGAACAGACAATTCACCCCTCCACTTT
CDR3aa: CAWSLGTDNSPLHF

abundance: NA
v_gene: TRBV7-9
j_gene: TRBJ2-7
d_gene: NA
CDR3nt: TGTGCCAGCAGCTTAGTCCCAGGGGGGCAGCAGTACTTC
CDR3aa: CASSLVPGGQQYF

abundance: NA
v_gene: TRBV28
j_gene: TRBJ2-3
d_gene: TRBD1
CDR3nt: TGTGCCAGCAGTTTTCAGGGGGCGCGGTCAGATACGCAGTATTTT
CDR3aa: CASSFQGARSDTQYF

abundance: NA
v_gene: TRBV27
j_gene: TRBJ1-4
d_gene: NA
CDR3nt: TGTGCCAGCAGTTTAAGAGGAGAAAAACTGTTTTTT
CDR3aa: CASSLRGEKLFF

abundance: once
v_gene: TRBV28
j_gene: TRBJ1-2
d_gene: TRBD1
CDR3nt: TGTGCCAGCAGTCAAACAGGGGTGGCTTGGGGCTACACCTTC
CDR3aa: CASSQTGVAWGYTF

abundance: NA
v_gene: TRBV28
j_gene: TRBJ2-5
d_gene: NA
CDR3nt: TGTGCCAGCAGTTACCCCGGGTTAGGGACCCAGTACTTC
CDR3aa: CASSYPGLGTQYF